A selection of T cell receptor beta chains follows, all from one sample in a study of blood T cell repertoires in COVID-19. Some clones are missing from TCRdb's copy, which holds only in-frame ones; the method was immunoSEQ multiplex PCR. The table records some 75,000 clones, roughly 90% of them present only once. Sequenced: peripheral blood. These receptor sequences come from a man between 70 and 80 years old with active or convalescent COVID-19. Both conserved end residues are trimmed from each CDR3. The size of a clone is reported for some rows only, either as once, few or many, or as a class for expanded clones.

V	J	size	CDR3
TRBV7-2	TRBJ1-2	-	ASSLEGVYGYT
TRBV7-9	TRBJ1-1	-	ASSLQGNTEAF
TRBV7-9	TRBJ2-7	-	ASSPGTSPKEQY
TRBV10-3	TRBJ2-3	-	ATSTGWGEGTDTQY
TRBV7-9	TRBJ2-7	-	ASSLPRVEQY
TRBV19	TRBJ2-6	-	ASRRGGNLASGANVLT
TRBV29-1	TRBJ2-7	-	SVARTGVVEQY
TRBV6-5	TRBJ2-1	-	ASSYSRLAGGSEQF
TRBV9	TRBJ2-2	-	ASMRGGNTGELF
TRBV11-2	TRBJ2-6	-	ASSLGQLFSGANVLT
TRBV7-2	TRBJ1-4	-	ASSLMFSPGSEKLF
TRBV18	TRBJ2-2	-	ASSPPGDLNTGELF
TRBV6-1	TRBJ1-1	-	ASSEDRDAEAF
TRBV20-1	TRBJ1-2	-	SARDRGGYT
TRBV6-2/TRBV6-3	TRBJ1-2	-	ASSLLDGYT
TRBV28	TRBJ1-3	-	ASSSTARSSGNTIY
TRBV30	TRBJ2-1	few	AWSVGHEQF
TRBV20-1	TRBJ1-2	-	SARAQGTYT
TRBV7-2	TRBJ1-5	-	ASSLNRFNQPQH
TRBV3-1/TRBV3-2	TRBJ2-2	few	ASSHFPGGPTGELF
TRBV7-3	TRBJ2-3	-	ASSSNPAGEGTQY
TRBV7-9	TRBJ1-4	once	ASSPAGQWNEKLF
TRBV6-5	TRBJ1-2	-	ASRLGGNKDGYT
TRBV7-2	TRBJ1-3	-	ASSDDGASGNTIY
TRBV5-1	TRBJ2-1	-	ASSLEGTTYNEQF
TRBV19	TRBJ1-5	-	ASSMTQDSNQPQH
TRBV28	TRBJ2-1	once	ASSFGGSSYNEQF
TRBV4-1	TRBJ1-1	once	AATPGQGTNTEAF
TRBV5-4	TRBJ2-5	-	ASSLQGGQETQY
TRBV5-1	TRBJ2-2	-	ASSFVAANTGELF
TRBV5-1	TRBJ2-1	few	ASSSGLGLTGDEQF
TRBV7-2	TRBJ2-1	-	ASSLDRGREQF
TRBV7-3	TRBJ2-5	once	ASSLDTQETQY
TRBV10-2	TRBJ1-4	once	ASSETGALGKTNEKLF
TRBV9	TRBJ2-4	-	ASSVATENIQY
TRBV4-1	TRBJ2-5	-	ASSRGQGGDVETQY
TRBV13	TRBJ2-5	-	ASSLVGLAGDKETQY
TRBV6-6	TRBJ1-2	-	ASSPGGESGGYT
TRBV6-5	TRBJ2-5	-	ASMLRVEETQY
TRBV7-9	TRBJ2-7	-	ASSLGGGADEQY
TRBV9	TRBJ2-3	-	ASSVLSGSSTDTQY
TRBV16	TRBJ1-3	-	ASSGPGQRSGNTIY
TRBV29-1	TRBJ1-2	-	SAGTGNPNYGYT
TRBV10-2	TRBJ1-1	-	ASRRGLDTEAF
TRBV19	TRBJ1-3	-	ASSSVNFGTTVVTSGNTIY